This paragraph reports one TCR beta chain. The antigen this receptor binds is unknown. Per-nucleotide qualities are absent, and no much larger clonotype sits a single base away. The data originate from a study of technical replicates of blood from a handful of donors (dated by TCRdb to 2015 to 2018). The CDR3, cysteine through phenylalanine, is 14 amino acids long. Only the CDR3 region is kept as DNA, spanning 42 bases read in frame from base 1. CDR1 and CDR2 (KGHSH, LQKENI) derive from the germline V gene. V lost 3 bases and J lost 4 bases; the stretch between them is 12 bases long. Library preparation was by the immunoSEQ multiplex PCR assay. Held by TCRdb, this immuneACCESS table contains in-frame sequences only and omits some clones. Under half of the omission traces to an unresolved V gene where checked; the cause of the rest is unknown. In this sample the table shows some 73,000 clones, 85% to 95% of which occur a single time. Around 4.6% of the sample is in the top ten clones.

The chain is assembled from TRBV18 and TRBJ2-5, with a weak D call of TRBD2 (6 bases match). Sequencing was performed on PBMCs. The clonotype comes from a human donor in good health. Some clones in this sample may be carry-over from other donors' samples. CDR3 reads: CASSPLEGRETQYF. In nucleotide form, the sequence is TGTGCCAGCTCACCCCTGGAGGGGAGAGAGACCCAGTACTTC.